The present entry profiles one TCR beta chain with its context. What it recognizes is unknown. The data derive from a study of T cell responses to AZD1222 COVID-19 vaccine. Second doses that came at about 4 or about 12 weeks were put together. The assay was immunoSEQ multiplex PCR, and TCRdb's table has in-frame clones only and misses some. The table has roughly 99,000 clones, nearly 90% seen once. General study findings and limits: Dominant at 160-218 and 743-854, vaccine-associated CD4 TCRs also spanned spike.

The CDR3 runs 14 residues. V shed 4 bases, J shed 7 bases, and the junction held 4 bases outside the gene matches. Germline V gives CDR1 SNHLY, CDR2 FYNNEI. This receptor was taken from an adult who received the AZD1222 COVID-19 vaccine. This chain joins TRBV2 and TRBJ1-3; TRBD1 aligns across 10 bases. The sequenced sample was peripheral blood, obtained 28 days after the second AZD1222 dose. Here the CDR3 reads CASSAGQGGNTIYF. The DNA of the CDR3 is TGTGCCAGCAGTGCCGGACAGGGGGGGAACACCATATATTTT.